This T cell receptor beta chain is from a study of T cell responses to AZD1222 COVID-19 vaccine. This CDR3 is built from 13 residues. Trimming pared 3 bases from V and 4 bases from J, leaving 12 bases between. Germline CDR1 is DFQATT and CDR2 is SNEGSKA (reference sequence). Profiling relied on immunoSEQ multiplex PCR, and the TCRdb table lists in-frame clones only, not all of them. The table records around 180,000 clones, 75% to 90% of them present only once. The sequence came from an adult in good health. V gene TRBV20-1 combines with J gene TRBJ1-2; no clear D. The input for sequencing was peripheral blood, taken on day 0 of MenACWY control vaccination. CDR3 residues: CSASPQVVYGYTF. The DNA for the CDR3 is TGCAGTGCTAGTCCCCAGGTCGTCTATGGCTACACCTTC.